In its sample, the clone carrying this T cell receptor beta chain was seen a few times. What it binds is not known. The cDNA had a unique molecular identifier and a template-switch universal primer site. In TCRdb, the 5' RACE reads were re-called with MiXCR into one record per CDR3 protein. Of some 500,000 distinct CDR3 sequences listed, roughly a fifth are singletons. This sample was taken from a study of identical twins. Study-level findings and limits: Modelling underestimated the level of out-of-frame TCR alpha sharing observed in monozygotic twins.

This CDR3 contains 13 residues. Trimming took off 1 base at V and 9 bases at J, with 11 bases between the two ends. From germline, CDR1 is SGHDT and CDR2 YYEEEE. The same sample was also used in a study of T cells expressing NK-cell markers.

This chain joins TRBV5-6 and TRBJ2-1, with unresolved D. This TCR was recovered from a woman aged 18-30 years in good health. The specimen sequenced was CD4+ T cells sorted from blood. CDR3 DNA sequence: TGTGCCAGCAGCTTGCAAGGCATGGGTGAGCAGTTCTTC. The encoded protein is CASSLQGMGEQFF.